The clone carrying this T cell receptor (beta chain) was recorded many times. The antigen is unknown. Read sequence stops 3 residues before the CDR3 end, and the germline J gene provides the missing end. Equal genomic DNA amounts from CVID and control samples were sequenced. TCRdb's table, derived via immunoSEQ multiplex PCR, lists solely in-frame clones and lacks some. The profile covers 52,000 or so clones, none occurring a single time. The CDR3 consists of 14 residues. CDR1 and CDR2 from the germline V gene are SGHRS and YFSETQ. With 4 bases removed from V and 1 base from J, the gap between germline ends came to 12 bases. This entry is derived from a study of T cell clonality in common variable immunodeficiency. Each donor provided about 5 to 8 ml of heparinized whole blood. Study-wide results and caveats: Compared with controls, CVID subjects had fewer shared TCRbeta clones. Common variable immunodeficiency TCR beta sequences reportedly had fewer deletions and N-nucleotide insertions.

Sequencing used peripheral blood mononuclear cells. The chain employs TRBV5-1 and TRBJ2-7; D is uncertain. The receptor was derived from a person between 18 and 69 years old in good health. CDR3 bases read: TGCGCCAGCAGCCAGGAAAGCCCGTCCTACGAG. Translation gives CASSQESPSYE. The entire CDR3 protein reads CASSQESPSYEQYF.